Each of the 2 T cell receptor beta chains below was sequenced from the same sample in a study of graft-versus-host responses after intestinal transplantation. These receptors have no identified antigens. Repertoires were generated with immunoSEQ multiplex PCR, while TCRdb's copy carries only in-frame clones and drops some. The repertoire holds around 120,000 clones, with 90% as singletons. The specimen comprised unstimulated CD4+ T cells sorted from spleen or lymph node cells, sampled before intestinal transplant. The receptors were gathered from a human donor who received an intestinal transplant.

This sequence joins TRBV5-4 and TRBJ1-1; no clear D gene. Germline V lookup: CDR1 SGHNT, CDR2 YYREEE (reference sequence). V dropped 0 bases and J dropped 7 bases, with 19 bases sitting between them. The CDR3 runs 16 residues. This CDR3 is CASSLAEGWSLGEAFF. The CDR3, as DNA: TGTGCCAGCAGCTTGGCGGAGGGTTGGTCCTTGGGTGAAGCTTTCTTT.

About this clone: At one of its ends the junction is not consistent with the germline gene, which may arise from a read error. The chain is built from TRBV7-6 and TRBJ1-4; the match to TRBD1 covers 8 bases. Looked up from germline, CDR1 is SGHVS and CDR2 is FNYEAQ. This CDR3 has 14 amino acids. CDR3 loop: CASTLRDRPGFPGF. In nucleotides, the CDR3 is TGTGCCAGCACCTTACGGGACAGGCCAGGTTTCCCGGGTTTT.